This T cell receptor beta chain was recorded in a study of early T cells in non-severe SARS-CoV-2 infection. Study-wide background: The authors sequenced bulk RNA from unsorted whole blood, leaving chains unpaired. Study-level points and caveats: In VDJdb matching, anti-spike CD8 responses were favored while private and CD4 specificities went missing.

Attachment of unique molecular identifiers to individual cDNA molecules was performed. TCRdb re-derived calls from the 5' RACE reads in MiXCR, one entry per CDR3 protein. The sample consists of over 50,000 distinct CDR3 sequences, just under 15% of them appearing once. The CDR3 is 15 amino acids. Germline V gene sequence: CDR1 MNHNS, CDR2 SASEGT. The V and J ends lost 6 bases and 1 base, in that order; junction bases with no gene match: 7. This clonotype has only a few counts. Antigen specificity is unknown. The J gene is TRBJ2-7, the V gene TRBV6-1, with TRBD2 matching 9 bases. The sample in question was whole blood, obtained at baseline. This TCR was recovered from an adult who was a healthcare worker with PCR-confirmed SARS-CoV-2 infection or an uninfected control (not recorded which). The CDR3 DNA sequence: TGTGCCAGCAGGTCCGGGACTAGCAGTTCCTACGAGCAGTACTTC. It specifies CASRSGTSSSYEQYF.